The clone carrying this T cell receptor (beta chain) has only a few counts. This sample was included in a study of human T cells and chemical hapten exposure. The study's library attached unique molecular identifiers to single cDNA molecules. TCRdb reprocessed the RACE reads via MiXCR and lists one record per CDR3 protein. The top ten clones hold around 2.5% of a sample with 250,000 or so distinct CDR3 sequences, approximately 8.6% of them seen once. Time point denoted: pre-sensitization, week 0. Treatment defined: therapeutic diphenylcyclopropenone sensitization with weekly scalp DPC. Trimming left V 1 base short and J 10 bases short, with 5 bases between. The germline V gene has CDR1 SEHNR and CDR2 FQNEAQ (reference sequence). The CDR3 runs to 11 residues.

Material: whole blood, obtained in connection with sensitization to the hapten diphenylcyclopropenone (DPC). The sequence came from a woman aged 40 to 55 with alopecia areata. Some clones in this sample may be carry-over from other donors' samples. The chain combines TRBV7-9 with TRBJ2-1; no definite D call. The chain's CDR3 is CASSLVEEQFF. The CDR3 DNA reads as TGTGCCAGCAGCTTAGTAGAAGAGCAGTTCTTC. The full variable domain, completed using reference TRBV7-9 and TRBJ2-1, is DTGVSQNPRHKITKRGQNVTFRCDPISEHNRLYWYRQTLGQGPEFLTYFQNEAQLEKSRLLSDRFSAERPKGSFSTLEIQRTEQGDSAMYLCASSLVEEQFFGPGTRLTVL.